The TCR beta chain under discussion was sequenced for a study of OX40 agonist ivuxolimab in advanced cancers. Looking at the study overall: Ivuxolimab doses were 0.01, 0.1, 0.3, 1.5, 3 or 10 mg/kg every 2 weeks. Study observations and caveats: The study observed clonal expansion of CD4+ and CD8+ blood T cells by week 6 at 0.1 to 3.0 mg/kg. Nonresponders, in some cases, also had low normalized T-cell clonal expansion. In CD8+ T cells, expanded clones were on average more numerous than in CD4+.

A word on this clone: The antigen remains unidentified. Its ends do not fully match the called genes, so a read error is possible.

This CDR3 has 17 residues. Germline values: CDR1 GTSNPN, CDR2 SVGIG (reference sequence). Generated by immunoSEQ multiplex PCR, the TCRdb table keeps only in-frame clones and is missing some. The sample lists approximately 49,000 clones, 85% seen once, with more than 8.5% in the top ten. The chain joins TRBV30 to TRBJ2-3; D tentatively reads TRBD1 or TRBD2 (10 bases each). Material: CD4+ or CD8+ T cells sorted from blood, obtained in a trial of the OX40 agonist ivuxolimab. This receptor was taken from an adult with an advanced solid tumor such as melanoma, head and neck, liver or kidney cancer. The CDR3 DNA is TGTGCCTGGATCGGTAGGACAGGGGGGACTAGCGATCTATACGCAGTATTT. Translating it yields CAWIGRTGGTSDLYAVF.